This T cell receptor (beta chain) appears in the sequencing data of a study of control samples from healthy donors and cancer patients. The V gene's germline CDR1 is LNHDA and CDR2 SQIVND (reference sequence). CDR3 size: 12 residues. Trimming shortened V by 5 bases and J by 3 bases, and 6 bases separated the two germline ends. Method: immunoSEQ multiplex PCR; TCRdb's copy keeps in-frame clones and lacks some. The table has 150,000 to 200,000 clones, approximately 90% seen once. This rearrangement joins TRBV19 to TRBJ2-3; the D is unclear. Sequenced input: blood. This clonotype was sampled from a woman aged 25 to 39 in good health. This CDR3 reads CASSSRTDTQYF. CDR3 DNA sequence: TGTGCCAGTAGTTCGCGAACAGATACGCAGTATTTT.